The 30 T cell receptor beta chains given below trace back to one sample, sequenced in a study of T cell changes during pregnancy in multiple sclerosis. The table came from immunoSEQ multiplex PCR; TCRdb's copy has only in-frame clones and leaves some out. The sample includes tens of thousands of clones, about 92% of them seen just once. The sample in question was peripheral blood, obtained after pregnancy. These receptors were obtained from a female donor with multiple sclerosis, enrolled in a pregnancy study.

The CDR3 spells CASSPGQGLTITEAFF. DNA for the CDR3: TGTGCCAGCAGCCCTGGACAGGGTCTGACTATCACTGAAGCTTTCTTT. The chain links TRBV4-2 to TRBJ1-1; TRBD1 matches 8 bases. The germline V gene encodes CDR1 LGHNA and CDR2 YNFKEQ. The CDR3 spans 16 residues. J was trimmed by 4 bases and V by 4 bases; bases with no gene match: 11.

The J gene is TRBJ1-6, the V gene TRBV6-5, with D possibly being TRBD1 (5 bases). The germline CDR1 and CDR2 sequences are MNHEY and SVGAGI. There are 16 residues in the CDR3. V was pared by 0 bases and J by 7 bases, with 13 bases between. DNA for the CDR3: TGTGCCAGCAGTTACTCGCGGGGGGATTCGAATTCACCCCTCCACTTT. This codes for CASSYSRGDSNSPLHF.

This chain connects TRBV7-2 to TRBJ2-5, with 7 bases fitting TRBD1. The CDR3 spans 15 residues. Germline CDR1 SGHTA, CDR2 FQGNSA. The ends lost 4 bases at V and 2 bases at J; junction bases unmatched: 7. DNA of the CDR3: TGTGCCAGCAGCTCGAGACAGGGTAGGCAAGAGACCCAGTACTTC. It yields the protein CASSSRQGRQETQYF. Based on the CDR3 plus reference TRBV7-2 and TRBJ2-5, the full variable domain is GAGVSQSPSNKVTEKGKDVELRCDPISGHTALYWYRQSLGQGLEFLIYFQGNSAPDKSGLPSDRFSAERTGGSVSTLTIQRTQQEDSAVYLCASSSRQGRQETQYFGPGTRLLVL.

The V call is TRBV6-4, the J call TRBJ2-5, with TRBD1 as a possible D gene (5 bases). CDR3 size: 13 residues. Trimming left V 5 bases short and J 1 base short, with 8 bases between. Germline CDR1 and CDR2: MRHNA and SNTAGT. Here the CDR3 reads CASSSTVQETQYF. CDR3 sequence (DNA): TGTGCCAGCAGTTCGACAGTCCAAGAGACCCAGTACTTC.

CDR3 nucleotide sequence: TGTGCCAGCAGGCAGAGGAGCTCTGGGGCCAACGTCCTGACTTTC. Its protein product is CASRQRSSGANVLTF. The chain carries TRBV6-6 and TRBJ2-6, with D unclear. The CDR3 extends over 15 amino acids. Trimming took 6 bases from V and 0 from J, leaving 9 bases between them. Germline V lookup: CDR1 MNHNY, CDR2 SVGAGI (reference sequence).

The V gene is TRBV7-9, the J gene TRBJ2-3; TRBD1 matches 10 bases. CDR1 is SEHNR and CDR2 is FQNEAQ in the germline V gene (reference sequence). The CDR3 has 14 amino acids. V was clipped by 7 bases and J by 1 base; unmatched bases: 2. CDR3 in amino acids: CASTGQGGTDTQYF. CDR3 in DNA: TGTGCCAGCACCGGACAGGGGGGCACAGATACGCAGTATTTT. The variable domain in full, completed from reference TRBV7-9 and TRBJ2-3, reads DTGVSQNPRHKITKRGQNVTFRCDPISEHNRLYWYRQTLGQGPEFLTYFQNEAQLEKSRLLSDRFSAERPKGSFSTLEIQRTEQGDSAMYLCASTGQGGTDTQYFGPGTRLTVL.

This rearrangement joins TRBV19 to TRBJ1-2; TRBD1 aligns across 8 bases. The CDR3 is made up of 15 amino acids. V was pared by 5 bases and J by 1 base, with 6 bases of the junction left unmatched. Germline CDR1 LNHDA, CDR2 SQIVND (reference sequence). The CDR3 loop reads CASSFTGGINYGYTF. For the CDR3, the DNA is TGTGCCAGTAGTTTTACAGGGGGGATTAACTATGGCTACACCTTC. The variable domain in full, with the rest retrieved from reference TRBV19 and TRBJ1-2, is DGGITQSPKYLFRKEGQNVTLSCEQNLNHDAMYWYRQDPGQGLRLIYYSQIVNDFQKGDIAEGYSVSREKKESFPLTVTSAQKNPTAFYLCASSFTGGINYGYTFGSGTRLTVV.

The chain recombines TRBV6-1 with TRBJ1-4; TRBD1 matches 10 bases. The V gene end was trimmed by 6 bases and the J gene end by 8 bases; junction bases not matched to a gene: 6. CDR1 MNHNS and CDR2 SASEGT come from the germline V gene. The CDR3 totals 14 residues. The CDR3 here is CASRTGGAGEKLFF. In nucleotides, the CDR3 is TGTGCCAGCAGGACAGGGGGCGCAGGCGAAAAACTGTTTTTT.

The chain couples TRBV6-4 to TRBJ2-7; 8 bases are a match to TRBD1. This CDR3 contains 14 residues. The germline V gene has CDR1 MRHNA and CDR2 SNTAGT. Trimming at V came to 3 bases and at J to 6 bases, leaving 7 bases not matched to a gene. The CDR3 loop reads CASSDGSDRGEQYF. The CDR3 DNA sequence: TGTGCCAGCAGTGATGGCTCAGACAGGGGCGAGCAGTACTTC.

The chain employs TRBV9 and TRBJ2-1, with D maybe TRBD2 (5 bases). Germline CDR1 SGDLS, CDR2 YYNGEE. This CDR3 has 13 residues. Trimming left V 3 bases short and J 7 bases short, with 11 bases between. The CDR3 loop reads CASSGGEGNEQFF. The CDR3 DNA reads TGTGCCAGCAGCGGTGGAGAGGGAAATGAGCAGTTCTTC.

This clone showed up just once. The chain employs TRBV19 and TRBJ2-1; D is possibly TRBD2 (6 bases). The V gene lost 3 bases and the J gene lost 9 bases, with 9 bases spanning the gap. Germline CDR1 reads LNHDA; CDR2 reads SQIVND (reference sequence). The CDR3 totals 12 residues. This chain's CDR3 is CASSMTSIEQFF. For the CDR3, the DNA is TGTGCCAGTAGTATGACTAGTATTGAGCAGTTCTTC. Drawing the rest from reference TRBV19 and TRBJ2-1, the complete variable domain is DGGITQSPKYLFRKEGQNVTLSCEQNLNHDAMYWYRQDPGQGLRLIYYSQIVNDFQKGDIAEGYSVSREKKESFPLTVTSAQKNPTAFYLCASSMTSIEQFFGPGTRLTVL.

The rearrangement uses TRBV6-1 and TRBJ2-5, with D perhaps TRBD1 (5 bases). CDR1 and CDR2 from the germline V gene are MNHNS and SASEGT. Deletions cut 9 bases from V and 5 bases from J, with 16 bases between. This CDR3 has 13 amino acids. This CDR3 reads CASGPAPGETQYF. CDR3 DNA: TGTGCCAGTGGCCCGGCCCCAGGGGAGACCCAGTACTTC.

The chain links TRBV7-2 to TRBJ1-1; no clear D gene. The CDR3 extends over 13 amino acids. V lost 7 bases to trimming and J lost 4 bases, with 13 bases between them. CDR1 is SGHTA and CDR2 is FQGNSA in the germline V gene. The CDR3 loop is CASTLWRGTEAFF. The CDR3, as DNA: TGTGCCAGCACCCTATGGCGGGGCACTGAAGCTTTCTTT.

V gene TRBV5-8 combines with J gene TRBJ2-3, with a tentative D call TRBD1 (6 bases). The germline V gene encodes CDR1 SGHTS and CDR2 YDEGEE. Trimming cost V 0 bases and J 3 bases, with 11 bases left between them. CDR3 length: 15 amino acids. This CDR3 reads CASSLGLGATDTQYF. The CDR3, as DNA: TGTGCCAGCAGCTTGGGTCTGGGGGCAACAGATACGCAGTATTTT.

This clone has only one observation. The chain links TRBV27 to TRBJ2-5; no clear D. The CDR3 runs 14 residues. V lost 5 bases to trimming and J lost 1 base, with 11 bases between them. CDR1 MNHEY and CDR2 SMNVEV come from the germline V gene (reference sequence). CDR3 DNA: TGTGCCAGCAGTCCGACACCGAGCCAAGAGACCCAGTACTTC. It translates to CASSPTPSQETQYF.

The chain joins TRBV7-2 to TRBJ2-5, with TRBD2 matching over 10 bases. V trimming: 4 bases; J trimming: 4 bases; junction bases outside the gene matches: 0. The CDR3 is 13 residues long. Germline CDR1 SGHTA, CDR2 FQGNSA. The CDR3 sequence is CASSWTSGETQYF. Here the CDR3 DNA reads TGTGCCAGCAGCTGGACTAGCGGAGAGACCCAGTACTTC. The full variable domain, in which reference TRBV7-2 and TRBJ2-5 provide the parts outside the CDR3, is GAGVSQSPSNKVTEKGKDVELRCDPISGHTALYWYRQSLGQGLEFLIYFQGNSAPDKSGLPSDRFSAERTGGSVSTLTIQRTQQEDSAVYLCASSWTSGETQYFGPGTRLLVL.

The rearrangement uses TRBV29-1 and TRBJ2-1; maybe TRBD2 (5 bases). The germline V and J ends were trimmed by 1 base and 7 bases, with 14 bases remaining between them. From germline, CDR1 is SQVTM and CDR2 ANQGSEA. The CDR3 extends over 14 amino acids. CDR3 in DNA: TGCAGCGTTGAAGTCGGGATAGGAGTAAATGAGCAGTTCTTC. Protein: CSVEVGIGVNEQFF.

For the CDR3, the DNA is TGTGCCAGCATGATGGGGACTAGCGAGCGCAATGAGCAGTTCTTC. As protein: CASMMGTSERNEQFF. The rearrangement uses TRBV2 and TRBJ2-1; 10 nucleotides agree with TRBD2. The CDR3 has 15 amino acids. Germline CDR1 and CDR2: SNHLY and FYNNEI. V lost 7 bases and J lost 6; bases outside the gene matches: 9.

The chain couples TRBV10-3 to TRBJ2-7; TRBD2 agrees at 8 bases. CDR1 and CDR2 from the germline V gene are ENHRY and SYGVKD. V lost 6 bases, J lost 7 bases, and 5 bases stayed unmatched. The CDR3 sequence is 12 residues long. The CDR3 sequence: CAISPGGGEQYF. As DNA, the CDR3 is TGTGCCATCAGCCCCGGGGGGGGAGAGCAGTACTTC.

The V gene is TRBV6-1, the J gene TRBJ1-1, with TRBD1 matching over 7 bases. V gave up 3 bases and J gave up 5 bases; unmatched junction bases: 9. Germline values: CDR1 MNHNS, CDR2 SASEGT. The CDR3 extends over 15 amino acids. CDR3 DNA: TGTGCCAGCAGTGATCGGTCGGAGGGGGCGACTGAAGCTTTCTTT. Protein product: CASSDRSEGATEAFF.

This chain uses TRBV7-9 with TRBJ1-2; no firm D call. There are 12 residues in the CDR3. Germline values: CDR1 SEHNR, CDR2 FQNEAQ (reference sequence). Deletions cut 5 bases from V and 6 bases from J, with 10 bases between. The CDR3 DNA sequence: TGTGCCAGCAGCCCCCACAGTCATGGCTACACCTTC. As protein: CASSPHSHGYTF.

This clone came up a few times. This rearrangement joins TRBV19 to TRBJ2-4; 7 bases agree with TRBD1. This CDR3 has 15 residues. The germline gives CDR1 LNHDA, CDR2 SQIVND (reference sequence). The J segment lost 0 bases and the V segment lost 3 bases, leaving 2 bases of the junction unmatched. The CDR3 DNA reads TGTGCCAGTAGTATCCAGGGGGTAGCCAAAAACATTCAGTACTTC. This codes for CASSIQGVAKNIQYF.

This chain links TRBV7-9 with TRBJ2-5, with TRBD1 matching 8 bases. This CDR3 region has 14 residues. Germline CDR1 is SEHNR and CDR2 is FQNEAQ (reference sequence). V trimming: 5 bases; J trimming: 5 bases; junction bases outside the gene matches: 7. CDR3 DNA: TGTGCCAGCAGCACAGGACAGGGAATGGAGACCCAGTACTTC. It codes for CASSTGQGMETQYF.

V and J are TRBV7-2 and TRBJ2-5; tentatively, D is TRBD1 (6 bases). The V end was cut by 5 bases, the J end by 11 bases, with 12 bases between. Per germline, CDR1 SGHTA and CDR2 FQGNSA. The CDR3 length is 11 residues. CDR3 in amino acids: CASSMTGTQYF. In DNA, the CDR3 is TGTGCCAGCAGCATGACCGGGACACAGTACTTC.

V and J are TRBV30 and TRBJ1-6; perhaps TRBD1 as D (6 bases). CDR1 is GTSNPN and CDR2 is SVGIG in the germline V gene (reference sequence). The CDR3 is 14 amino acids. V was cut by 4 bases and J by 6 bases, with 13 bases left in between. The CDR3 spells CAWNVGGFNSPLHF. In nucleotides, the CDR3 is TGTGCCTGGAACGTAGGGGGATTTAATTCACCCCTCCACTTT. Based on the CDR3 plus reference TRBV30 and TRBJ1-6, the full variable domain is SQTIHQWPATLVQPVGSPLSLECTVEGTSNPNLYWYRQAAGRGLQLLFYSVGIGQISSEVPQNLSASRPQDRQFILSSKKLLLSDSGFYLCAWNVGGFNSPLHFGNGTRLTVT.

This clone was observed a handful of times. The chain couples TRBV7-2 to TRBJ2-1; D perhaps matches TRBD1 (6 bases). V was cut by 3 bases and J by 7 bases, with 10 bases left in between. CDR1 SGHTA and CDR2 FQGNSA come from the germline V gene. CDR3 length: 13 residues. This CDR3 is CASSFSGVNEQFF. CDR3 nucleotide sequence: TGTGCCAGCAGCTTCTCAGGGGTTAATGAGCAGTTCTTC.

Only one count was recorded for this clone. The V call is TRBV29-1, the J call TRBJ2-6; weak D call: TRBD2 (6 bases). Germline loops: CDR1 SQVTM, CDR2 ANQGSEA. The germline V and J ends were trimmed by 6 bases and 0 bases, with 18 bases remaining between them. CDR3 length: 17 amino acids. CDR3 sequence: CSVAGDSSSSGANVLTF. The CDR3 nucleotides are TGCAGCGTCGCCGGGGACTCCTCGAGCTCTGGGGCCAACGTCCTGACTTTC.

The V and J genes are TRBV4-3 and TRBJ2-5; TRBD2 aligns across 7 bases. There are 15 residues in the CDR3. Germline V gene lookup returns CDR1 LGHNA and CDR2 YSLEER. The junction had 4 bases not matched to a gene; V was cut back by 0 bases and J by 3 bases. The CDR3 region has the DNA TGCGCCAGCAGCCAAGATGGACGGGGGGAAGAGACCCAGTACTTC. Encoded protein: CASSQDGRGEETQYF.

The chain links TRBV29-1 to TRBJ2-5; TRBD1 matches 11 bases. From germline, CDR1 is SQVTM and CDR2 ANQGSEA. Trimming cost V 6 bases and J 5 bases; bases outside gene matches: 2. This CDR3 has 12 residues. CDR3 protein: CSVRDRGETQYF. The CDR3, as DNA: TGCAGCGTCCGGGACAGGGGGGAGACCCAGTACTTC.

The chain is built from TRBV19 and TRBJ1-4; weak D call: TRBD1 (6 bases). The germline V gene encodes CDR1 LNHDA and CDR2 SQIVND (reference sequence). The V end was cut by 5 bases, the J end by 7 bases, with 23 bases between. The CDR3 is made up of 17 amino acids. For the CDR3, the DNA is TGTGCCAGTAGTCCGGGACAAGCCATAAGTGGGGGTGAAAAACTGTTTTTT. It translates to CASSPGQAISGGEKLFF. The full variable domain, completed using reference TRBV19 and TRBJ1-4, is DGGITQSPKYLFRKEGQNVTLSCEQNLNHDAMYWYRQDPGQGLRLIYYSQIVNDFQKGDIAEGYSVSREKKESFPLTVTSAQKNPTAFYLCASSPGQAISGGEKLFFGSGTQLSVL.